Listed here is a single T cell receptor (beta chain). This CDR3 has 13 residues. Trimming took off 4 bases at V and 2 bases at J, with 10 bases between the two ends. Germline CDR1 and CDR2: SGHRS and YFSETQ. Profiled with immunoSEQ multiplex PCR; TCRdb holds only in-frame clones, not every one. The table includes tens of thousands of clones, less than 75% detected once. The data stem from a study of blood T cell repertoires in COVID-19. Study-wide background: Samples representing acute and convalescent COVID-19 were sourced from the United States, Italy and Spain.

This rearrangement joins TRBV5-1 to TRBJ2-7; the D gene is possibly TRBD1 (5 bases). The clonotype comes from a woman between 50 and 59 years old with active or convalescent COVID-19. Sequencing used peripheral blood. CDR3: CASSRQPPYEQYF. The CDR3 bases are TGCGCCAGCAGCCGACAGCCTCCCTACGAGCAGTACTTC.